Below are 25 T cell receptor beta chains sequenced from a single sample in a study of cytomegalovirus exposure and HLA in healthy donors. The PCR contained 60 Vbeta and 13 Jbeta primers. Generated by immunoSEQ multiplex PCR, the TCRdb table keeps only in-frame clones and is missing some. The data contain some 200,000 clones, roughly 90% of them seen just once; the ten biggest clones take up more than 0.8%. The sequenced sample consisted of PBMCs. These receptors came from a woman between 18 and 29 years old in good health and CMV-seronegative.

The chain carries TRBV2 and TRBJ1-4, with TRBD1 identical over 7 bases. The CDR3 spans 15 residues. Trimming removed 6 bases from V and 6 bases from J; junction bases left unmatched: 10. Germline assignment: CDR1 SNHLY and CDR2 FYNNEI. The CDR3 nucleotides are TGTGCCAGCAGATATACCGGGACAGCCTATGAAAAACTGTTTTTT. Translation gives CASRYTGTAYEKLFF. Variable domain in full (rest from reference TRBV2 and TRBJ1-4): EPEVTQTPSHQVTQMGQEVILRCVPISNHLYFYWYRQILGQKVEFLVSFYNNEISEKSEIFDDQFSVERPDGSNFTLKIRSTKLEDSAMYFCASRYTGTAYEKLFFGSGTQLSVL.

The chain has TRBV5-1 and TRBJ1-3, with D possibly matching TRBD1 (5 bases). This CDR3 region has 17 residues. CDR1 SGHRS and CDR2 YFSETQ come from the germline V gene. V was cut by 0 bases and J by 0 bases, with 13 bases left in between. CDR3: CASSLVGGSGSGNTIYF. CDR3 nucleotide sequence: TGCGCCAGCAGCTTGGTCGGGGGTTCAGGCTCTGGAAACACCATATATTTT.

V and J are TRBV15 and TRBJ2-1; TRBD2 matches 7 bases. The germline V gene has CDR1 LNHNV and CDR2 YYDKDF (reference sequence). V lost 0 bases to trimming and J lost 7 bases; unmatched junction nucleotides: 15. This CDR3 has 18 residues. The CDR3 DNA reads TGTGCCACCAGCAGAGATCGGATCCTTGGGACTAATCGAAATGAGCAGTTCTTC. This sequence encodes CATSRDRILGTNRNEQFF.

The chain joins TRBV6-5 to TRBJ1-6, with D perhaps TRBD1 (6 bases). Germline V gene data show CDR1 as MNHEY and CDR2 as SVGAGI. The CDR3 runs to 16 residues. Trimming stripped 0 bases from V and 7 bases from J, with 13 bases between. As DNA, the CDR3 is TGTGCCAGCAGTTACTCCGCGGACAGACCCAATTCACCCCTCCACTTT. Its protein is CASSYSADRPNSPLHF.

In nucleotides, the CDR3 is TGTGCCAGCAGCCAAATACATTTCGACAGGGGTAATGAAAAACTGTTTTTT. Its protein is CASSQIHFDRGNEKLFF. The chain recombines TRBV14 with TRBJ1-4; 8 bases match TRBD1. The length of the CDR3 is 17 residues. The trim removed 2 bases at V and 4 bases at J, leaving 9 bases unmatched. Germline CDR1 reads SGHDN; CDR2 reads FVKESK.

J is TRBJ2-1 and V is TRBV4-1, with 10 bases fitting TRBD2. The CDR3 sequence is 18 residues long. Trimming removed 5 bases from V and 6 bases from J; junction bases left unmatched: 16. The V gene's germline CDR1 is MGHRA and CDR2 YSYEKL. CDR3 nucleotides: TGCGCCAGCAGCGTGGGTTCGAGTCCTAGCGGGGGTTTCAATGAGCAGTTCTTC. This translates into CASSVGSSPSGGFNEQFF.

This chain connects TRBV4-1 to TRBJ2-7, with 11 bases that match TRBD2. The junction had 7 bases not matched to a gene; V was cut back by 1 base and J by 2 bases. Germline CDR1 is MGHRA and CDR2 is YSYEKL. The CDR3 runs to 17 residues. Here the CDR3 reads CASSQGLAGSRPYEQYF. CDR3 nucleotides: TGCGCCAGCAGCCAAGGACTAGCGGGGAGTCGTCCCTACGAGCAGTACTTC.

The CDR3 here is CATSRSPGTVLGETQYF. The CDR3 DNA reads TGTGCCACCAGCAGATCTCCAGGGACAGTCCTAGGAGAGACCCAGTACTTC. The chain links TRBV15 to TRBJ2-5; TRBD1 matches 7 bases. This CDR3 comprises 17 residues. Per germline, CDR1 LNHNV and CDR2 YYDKDF (reference sequence). V lost 2 bases to trimming and J lost 4 bases; unmatched junction nucleotides: 13.

Regarding this clone: This sample includes further DNA sequences coding for the same CDR3. The chain combines TRBV9 with TRBJ1-2, with D uncertain. Trimming shortened V by 3 bases and J by 8 bases, and 8 bases separated the two germline ends. Germline lookup yields CDR1 SGDLS and CDR2 YYNGEE. The CDR3 is 11 amino acids. This CDR3 reads CASSGGGGYTF. CDR3 DNA sequence: TGTGCCAGCAGCGGCGGCGGGGGCTACACCTTC.

The CDR3 DNA follows: TGTGCCAGCAGTTTAGTGGGGACTAGCAGCGCAGATACGCAGTATTTT. Translation gives CASSLVGTSSADTQYF. This chain connects TRBV27 to TRBJ2-3; 9 bases are shared with TRBD2. V dropped 2 bases and J dropped 4; count of bases not matched to a gene: 7. The CDR3 covers 16 residues. The V gene's germline CDR1 is MNHEY and CDR2 SMNVEV (reference sequence).

The chain links TRBV7-9 to TRBJ1-2, with D perhaps TRBD1 (6 bases). The CDR3 is 13 amino acids. Trimming pared 6 bases from V and 4 bases from J, leaving 12 bases between. Germline CDR1 SEHNR, CDR2 FQNEAQ (reference sequence). CDR3 loop: CASRIGQLYGYTF. CDR3 sequence (DNA): TGTGCCAGCAGGATAGGACAGCTCTATGGCTACACCTTC.

V and J are TRBV7-2 and TRBJ2-7; D possibly corresponds to TRBD2 (6 bases). The CDR3 runs to 16 residues. V lost 1 base and J 7 bases, leaving 20 bases between the germline ends. Germline CDR1 reads SGHTA; CDR2 reads FQGNSA. CDR3 coding DNA: TGTGCCAGCAGCTTAGAAGTAGGGACTGTGGACCGGGAGCAGTACTTC. Protein product: CASSLEVGTVDREQYF.

As regards this clone: One end of the junction fails to match germline, which may point to a read error. The DNA of the CDR3 is TGTGCCAGCAGTTCAGGCGGGACAGGGGTTTTC. It is translated as CASSSGGTGVF. This rearrangement joins TRBV6-5 to TRBJ1-1, with 10 bases that match TRBD1. There are 11 residues in the CDR3. From germline, CDR1 is MNHEY and CDR2 SVGAGI.

The chain couples TRBV4-3 to TRBJ2-1; 10 positions match TRBD2. In germline, CDR1 is LGHNA, CDR2 YSLEER. Unmatched junction bases numbered 3, after V lost 2 bases and J lost 5 bases. CDR3 length: 15 amino acids. DNA for the CDR3: TGCGCCAGCAGCCAACAACTAGCGGGAAACAATGAGCAGTTCTTC. Residues: CASSQQLAGNNEQFF.

The rearrangement uses TRBV2 and TRBJ1-2, with 7 positions matching TRBD1. Germline CDR1 SNHLY, CDR2 FYNNEI. V shed 7 bases and J 2 bases; nucleotides not matched to a gene: 7. The CDR3 extends over 14 amino acids. CDR3 bases: TGTGCCAGCACTCAACAGGGGCGGAACTATGGCTACACCTTC. Its translation is CASTQQGRNYGYTF.

The V gene is TRBV4-3, the J gene TRBJ1-6; TRBD1 matches 9 bases. The CDR3 has 16 amino acids. CDR1 and CDR2 (germline): LGHNA, YSLEER. J lost 10 bases, V lost 1 base, and 8 bases had no gene match. CDR3 DNA: TGCGCCAGCAGCCAAGTGAGGGACAGGGTGGGCTCACCCCTCCACTTT. The encoded protein is CASSQVRDRVGSPLHF.

The chain joins TRBV6-5 to TRBJ1-3; D may be TRBD1 (6 bases). Trimming removed 8 bases from V and 4 bases from J, with 18 bases in between. This CDR3 has 15 amino acids. In germline, CDR1 is MNHEY, CDR2 SVGAGI. The CDR3 loop is CASQPDSDSGNTIYF. Written as DNA, the CDR3 is TGTGCCAGCCAACCGGACAGTGATAGCGGAAACACCATATATTTT.

This chain uses TRBV7-9 with TRBJ2-3, with 13 bases identical to TRBD2. Germline V gene sequence: CDR1 SEHNR, CDR2 FQNEAQ (reference sequence). The CDR3 has 18 amino acids. Germline trimming cut 5 bases from V and 2 bases from J; bases unmatched to any gene: 10. The DNA of the CDR3 is TGTGCCAGCAGCCGAGGGACTAGCGGGGCCTACTCCACAGATACGCAGTATTTT. Protein product: CASSRGTSGAYSTDTQYF.

The chain combines TRBV7-2 with TRBJ1-1, with a tentative D call TRBD1 (5 bases). Germline CDR1 and CDR2: SGHTA and FQGNSA. The CDR3 spans 12 residues. Trimming left V 7 bases short and J 7 bases short, with 13 bases between. In nucleotides, the CDR3 is TGTGCCAGCAACCTTCGGGGGGGTGAAGCTTTCTTT. Residues: CASNLRGGEAFF.

The J gene is TRBJ2-4, the V gene TRBV6-5; 11 bases match TRBD2. The CDR3 runs 16 residues. CDR1 is MNHEY, CDR2 SVGAGI, per germline. The junction had 6 bases not matched to a gene; V was cut back by 0 bases and J by 8 bases. The CDR3 coding sequence is TGTGCCAGCAGTTACTCGGCTAGCGGGGGGTATCACATTCAGTACTTC. Translated, it gives CASSYSASGGYHIQYF.

This clone turned up a few times. The same CDR3 is also encoded by other DNA sequences in this sample. J is TRBJ1-2 and V is TRBV19, with D maybe TRBD1 (5 bases). The CDR3 runs 13 residues. The germline V and J ends were trimmed by 3 bases and 5 bases, with 10 bases remaining between them. Germline V gene lookup returns CDR1 LNHDA and CDR2 SQIVND (reference sequence). The CDR3 DNA is TGTGCCAGTAGTATCTCCGACAGTTATGGCTACACCTTC. Residues: CASSISDSYGYTF.

The genes are TRBV25-1 and TRBJ1-2; 7 bases align to TRBD1. Germline-derived CDR1 and CDR2 are MGHDK and SYGVNS. The CDR3 contains 16 residues. Trimming removed 2 bases from V and 5 bases from J; junction bases left unmatched: 11. The CDR3 loop reads CASSEPPSGTDYGYTF. In DNA, the CDR3 is TGTGCCAGCAGTGAACCGCCCTCCGGGACAGATTATGGCTACACCTTC.

Regarding this clone: At one boundary the junction diverges from the germline segment, which might be a read error. The V call is TRBV5-3, the J call TRBJ1-1; D is perhaps TRBD1 (6 bases). TRBV5-3 counts as an open reading frame of uncertain function. The CDR3 length is 18 residues. The CDR3 reads CARSLPLTGRPRNAEAFF. CDR3 nucleotides: TGTGCCAGAAGCTTGCCCTTGACAGGCCGTCCTCGGAACGCTGAAGCTTTCTTT.

Only one count was recorded for this clone. CDR3 protein: CSVRLRLAGEEQFF. CDR3 nucleotide sequence: TGCAGCGTTAGGCTTCGGCTAGCGGGTGAGGAGCAGTTCTTC. The rearrangement joins TRBV29-1 to TRBJ2-1; 8 nucleotides line up with TRBD2. The CDR3 runs to 14 residues. V gave up 5 bases and J gave up 10 bases; unmatched junction bases: 13. Germline V gene sequence: CDR1 SQVTM, CDR2 ANQGSEA.

The chain is built from TRBV7-8 and TRBJ2-7; TRBD1 might be the D (6 bases). The CDR3 runs 16 residues. V shed 0 bases and J shed 4 bases, with 16 bases lying between them. The germline V gene encodes CDR1 SGHVS and CDR2 FQNEAQ. The CDR3: CASSLALRGREYEQYF. CDR3 sequence (DNA): TGTGCCAGCAGCTTAGCGCTGAGGGGGAGAGAATACGAGCAGTACTTC.